This record looks at one T cell receptor beta chain sequence and its context. The sample originates from a study of cytotoxic CD8 clonotypes in ibrutinib-treated CLL. The protocol was immunoSEQ multiplex PCR, while the TCRdb copy is restricted to in-frame clones and leaves out a portion. The sample has 29,000 or so clones; about 70% are singletons. Germline V CDR1 and CDR2: LGHNA, YSLEER. The CDR3 length is 15 residues. V gave up 6 bases and J gave up 4 bases; unmatched junction bases: 4. The V call is TRBV4-3, the J call TRBJ2-1, with 12 bases that match TRBD2. This sequence was found in a human donor with chronic lymphocytic leukemia. The starting material was PBMCs, obtained after 24 months of ibrutinib treatment. CDR3 coding DNA: TGCGCCAGCAGGCGACTAGCGGGGGATTACAATGAGCAGTTCTTC. Translating it yields CASRRLAGDYNEQFF.